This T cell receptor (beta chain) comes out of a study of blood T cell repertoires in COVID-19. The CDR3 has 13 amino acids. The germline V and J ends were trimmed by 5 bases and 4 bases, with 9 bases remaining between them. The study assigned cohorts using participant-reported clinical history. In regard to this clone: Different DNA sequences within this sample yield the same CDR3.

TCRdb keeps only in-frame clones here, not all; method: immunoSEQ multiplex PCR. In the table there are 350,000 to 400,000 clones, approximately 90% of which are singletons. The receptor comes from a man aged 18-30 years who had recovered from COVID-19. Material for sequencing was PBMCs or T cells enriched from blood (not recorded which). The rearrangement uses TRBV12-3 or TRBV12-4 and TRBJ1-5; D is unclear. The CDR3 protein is CASSPTENQPQHF. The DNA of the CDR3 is TGTGCCAGCAGTCCCACGGAGAATCAGCCCCAGCATTTT.